The text below deals with one TCR beta chain. The sample belongs to a study of CD8 T cells in Susac syndrome. When the RNA was reverse transcribed, random hexamers were used with an input of roughly 0.45 to 1 ug. Each CDR3 protein is one row after TCRdb ran MiXCR on the immunoSEQ multiplex PCR reads. Of about 210,000 distinct CDR3 sequences in the sample, about 95% were seen once. V was pared by 11 bases and J by 8 bases, with 15 bases between. The CDR3 has 12 residues. The germline gives CDR1 MNHEY, CDR2 SVGAGI. The multiple sclerosis control group consisted of treatment-naive patients whose relapsing-remitting disease, which was either stable or active, fulfilled revised McDonald criteria.

The source material was CD4+ T cells from PBMCs. This chain joins TRBV6-5 and TRBJ1-4, with D possibly TRBD1 on 5 matching bases. This receptor was taken from a human donor with multiple sclerosis. The CDR3 region has the DNA TGTGCCGTCAAGGGGAATGGAGAAAAACTGTTTTTT. This sequence encodes CAVKGNGEKLFF.